The next 31 T cell receptor beta chains were all read from a single sample in a study of blood T cell repertoires in COVID-19 (dated by TCRdb to between 2020 and 2021). Library construction relied on the immunoSEQ multiplex PCR assay. TCRdb carries this immuneACCESS record with in-frame sequences only. Its versions omit some clonotypes, under half of them owing to an unresolved V gene in the studies checked, with the rest unexplained. A total of about 260,000 clones appear in this sample, approximately 90% of them only once. Approximately 4% of the sample is held by the ten biggest clonotypes. The sample was peripheral blood. These receptors were obtained from a man in his 60s who had recovered from COVID-19.

The genes are TRBV15 and TRBJ1-2; D not resolved. The V end lost 5 bases, the J end lost 3 bases, and 10 bases lay between the germline ends. The germline CDR1 and CDR2 sequences are LNHNV and YYDKDF (reference sequence). CDR3 size: 13 residues. The CDR3 region is CATSAGGDYGYTF. In nucleotides, the CDR3 is TGTGCCACCAGCGCCGGCGGGGACTATGGCTACACCTTC.

The chain combines TRBV6-2 or TRBV6-3 with TRBJ1-4; D is perhaps TRBD1 (5 bases). This CDR3 is 16 amino acids long. V was cut by 2 bases and J by 6 bases, with 16 bases left in between. Germline CDR1 MNHEY, CDR2 SVGEGT. DNA of the CDR3: TGTGCCAGCAGTTACGCCGCCCCCAGGGACTATGAAAAACTGTTTTTT. Translating it yields CASSYAAPRDYEKLFF.

The chain combines TRBV6-5 with TRBJ2-7; D is undetermined. Between the trimmed V and J ends, which lost 4 bases and 0 bases, there was a span of 13 bases. This CDR3 comprises 15 residues. From germline, CDR1 is MNHEY and CDR2 SVGAGI. The CDR3 protein is CASSSRAGNSYEQYF. CDR3 coding DNA: TGTGCCAGCAGTTCCAGAGCAGGAAACTCCTACGAGCAGTACTTC.

This clone was observed a single time. This sequence joins TRBV11-3 and TRBJ1-5; D uncertain. The CDR3 runs to 18 residues. V dropped 0 bases and J dropped 1 base, with 16 bases sitting between them. CDR1 and CDR2 from the germline V gene are SGHNT and YENEEA. CDR3 nucleotides: TGTGCCAGCAGCTTAGATCCCCCGGCTCAGAGGAGCAATCAGCCCCAGCATTTT. Protein product: CASSLDPPAQRSNQPQHF.

Comment on this clone: Germline and junction disagree at one end, which may indicate a read error. V and J are TRBV3-1 (or the pseudogene TRBV3-2) and TRBJ1-2; no definite D call. Germline assignment: CDR1 LGHDT and CDR2 YNNKEL (reference sequence). The CDR3 has 15 residues. In nucleotides, the CDR3 is TGTGCCAGCAGCAAAGAGATGCCGGGAAACTATGGCTACACCTTC. Amino acids: CASSKEMPGNYGYTF.

The gene calls are TRBV2 and TRBJ2-7, with D hard to call. Trimming removed 0 bases from V and 0 bases from J, with 12 bases in between. Germline V gene lookup returns CDR1 SNHLY and CDR2 FYNNEI. The CDR3 runs 16 residues. CDR3 region: CASSEALPRISYEQYF. The DNA for the CDR3 is TGTGCCAGCAGTGAAGCGCTACCGCGGATCTCCTACGAGCAGTACTTC.

The V and J genes are TRBV24-1 and TRBJ2-2; 10 nucleotides match TRBD1. Germline V lookup: CDR1 KGHDR, CDR2 SFDVKD. The CDR3 consists of 19 residues. Trimming cost V 4 bases and J 5 bases; bases outside gene matches: 15. CDR3 nucleotide sequence: TGTGCCACCAGTGACCCCGGGAGGATGGGACAGGGGCAGACCGGGGAGCTGTTTTTT. Its translation: CATSDPGRMGQGQTGELFF.

The chain has TRBV27 and TRBJ2-7, with D maybe TRBD2 (7 bases). The CDR3 loop spans 16 amino acids. Trimming left V 5 bases short and J 1 base short, with 18 bases between. The V gene's germline CDR1 is MNHEY and CDR2 SMNVEV (reference sequence). CDR3 amino acids: CASSPEWGGWSYEQYF. The CDR3 DNA reads TGTGCCAGCAGTCCCGAGTGGGGGGGCTGGTCCTACGAGCAGTACTTC.

V gene TRBV4-1 combines with J gene TRBJ2-1, with D maybe TRBD2 (5 bases). The CDR3 runs to 16 residues. Trimming took off 3 bases at V and 5 bases at J, with 17 bases between the two ends. Germline-derived CDR1 and CDR2 are MGHRA and YSYEKL. The CDR3 DNA reads TGCGCCAGCAGCCACCCTGAGGGCCTAGCCCACAATGAGCAGTTCTTC. Translating gives CASSHPEGLAHNEQFF.

This sequence joins TRBV27 and TRBJ1-1; D gene ambiguous. In germline, CDR1 is MNHEY, CDR2 SMNVEV (reference sequence). The CDR3 spans 13 residues. Trimming left V 8 bases short and J 0 bases short, with 10 bases between. CDR3 residues: CASWRNLNTEAFF. CDR3 in DNA: TGTGCCAGCTGGCGGAATCTGAACACTGAAGCTTTCTTT.

The chain combines TRBV7-2 with TRBJ2-2; 8 bases line up with TRBD2. The germline CDR1 and CDR2 sequences are SGHTA and FQGNSA. This CDR3 contains 16 residues. V shed 4 bases, J shed 4 bases, and the junction held 8 bases outside the gene matches. CDR3: CASSSRGGLTTGELFF. The DNA of the CDR3 is TGTGCCAGCAGCTCCCGGGGGGGGCTTACCACCGGGGAGCTGTTTTTT.

The gene calls are TRBV6-2 or TRBV6-3 and TRBJ2-7; TRBD2 aligns across 9 bases. The CDR3 extends over 15 amino acids. Losses at the gene ends were 6 bases for V and 7 bases for J; bases not matched to a gene: 13. From germline, CDR1 is MNHEY and CDR2 SVGEGT. The CDR3 loop reads CASSRSGGPWGEQYF. The CDR3, as DNA: TGTGCCAGCAGCCGTAGCGGGGGCCCCTGGGGTGAGCAGTACTTC.

The chain uses TRBV5-5 and TRBJ1-2, with D tentatively TRBD1 (6 bases). The germline gives CDR1 SGHKS, CDR2 YYEKEE (reference sequence). This CDR3 spans 16 amino acids. V was clipped by 0 bases and J by 2 bases, with 14 bases between them. The CDR3 region is CASSLAVGTSNYGYTF. The CDR3 nucleotides read TGTGCCAGCAGCTTGGCCGTCGGGACATCCAACTATGGCTACACCTTC. Combining the CDR3 with reference TRBV5-5 and TRBJ1-2 gives the whole variable domain DAGVTQSPTHLIKTRGQQVTLRCSPISGHKSVSWYQQVLGQGPQFIFQYYEKEERGRGNFPDRFSARQFPNYSSELNVNALLLGDSALYLCASSLAVGTSNYGYTFGSGTRLTVV.

The CDR3: CASSEYVLVGGSNQPQHF. The CDR3 DNA reads as TGTGCCAGCAGTGAATATGTATTGGTGGGCGGGTCCAATCAGCCCCAGCATTTT. The chain uses TRBV6-1 and TRBJ1-5; D not resolved. V gave up 2 bases and J gave up 3 bases, with 20 bases separating them. Germline V lookup: CDR1 MNHNS, CDR2 SASEGT. The CDR3 contains 18 residues.

V usage is TRBV19 and J usage is TRBJ1-5; 8 bases are a match to TRBD1. V gave up 6 bases and J gave up 1 base; unmatched junction bases: 2. The CDR3 has 14 residues. The germline CDR1 and CDR2 sequences are LNHDA and SQIVND (reference sequence). The CDR3 protein is CASSRQGSNQPQHF. For the CDR3, the DNA is TGTGCCAGTAGCCGACAGGGGAGCAATCAGCCCCAGCATTTT.

This chain uses TRBV5-1 with TRBJ2-2; TRBD1 is a possible D gene (6 bases). Deletions cut 0 bases from V and 1 base from J, with 7 bases between. The germline V gene encodes CDR1 SGHRS and CDR2 YFSETQ. This CDR3 spans 15 amino acids. The CDR3 sequence is CASSLVTGNTGELFF. CDR3 DNA sequence: TGCGCCAGCAGCTTGGTGACAGGGAACACCGGGGAGCTGTTTTTT. The entire variable domain, with the rest obtained from reference TRBV5-1 and TRBJ2-2, is as follows: KAGVTQTPRYLIKTRGQQVTLSCSPISGHRSVSWYQQTPGQGLQFLFEYFSETQRNKGNFPGRFSGRQFSNSRSEMNVSTLELGDSALYLCASSLVTGNTGELFFGEGSRLTVL.

This chain links TRBV7-9 with TRBJ1-4, with no clear D. The germline gives CDR1 SEHNR, CDR2 FQNEAQ (reference sequence). The V and J ends lost 4 bases and 0 bases respectively, with 15 bases between them. The CDR3 is 17 amino acids. CDR3 in DNA: TGTGCCAGCAGCTCTGGGCCAACAAGTACAACTAATGAAAAACTGTTTTTT. This gives the protein CASSSGPTSTTNEKLFF.

This rearrangement joins TRBV6-5 to TRBJ1-5; D gene unclear. Trimming removed 11 bases at V and 5 bases at J, with 10 bases between. Germline V gene data show CDR1 as MNHEY and CDR2 as SVGAGI. The CDR3 length is 11 residues. The DNA of the CDR3 is TGTGCCGAGGGCTTCGATCAGCCCCAGCATTTT. This codes for CAEGFDQPQHF.

This clone has only a few counts. The V gene is TRBV7-2, the J gene TRBJ1-5; D is perhaps TRBD1 (5 bases). The CDR3 runs 15 residues. Germline assignment: CDR1 SGHTA and CDR2 FQGNSA. Trimming left V 0 bases short and J 3 bases short, with 9 bases between. Written as DNA, the CDR3 is TGTGCCAGCAGCTTAGCTGGGGGGACCAATCAGCCCCAGCATTTT. Its translation is CASSLAGGTNQPQHF.

The J gene is TRBJ1-2, the V gene TRBV11-2, with D uncertain. V dropped 3 bases and J dropped 10 bases, with 15 bases sitting between them. CDR1 is SGHAT, CDR2 FQNNGV, per germline. CDR3 length equals 13 residues. Here the CDR3 DNA reads TGTGCCAGCAGCTTCCACTCTGTTCCGAACTACACCTTC. Residues: CASSFHSVPNYTF.

The chain combines TRBV27 with TRBJ1-1; tentative D call: TRBD1 (6 bases). V lost 3 bases and J lost 3, with 11 bases in between. The CDR3 runs to 14 residues. Germline CDR1 reads MNHEY; CDR2 reads SMNVEV (reference sequence). CDR3 protein: CASSFQGRYTEAFF. In DNA form, the CDR3 reads TGTGCCAGCAGTTTCCAGGGGCGATACACTGAAGCTTTCTTT.

J is TRBJ2-5 and V is TRBV4-1; TRBD2 aligns across 9 bases. From germline, CDR1 is MGHRA and CDR2 YSYEKL. Losses at the gene ends were 5 bases for V and 0 bases for J; bases not matched to a gene: 4. The CDR3 is 15 residues long. This CDR3 reads CASSMLAGNQETQYF. CDR3 nucleotides: TGCGCCAGCAGCATGCTAGCGGGGAACCAAGAGACCCAGTACTTC.

The V call is TRBV7-2, the J call TRBJ2-1, with D unresolved. The CDR3 extends over 11 amino acids. CDR1 is SGHTA and CDR2 is FQGNSA in the germline V gene. The V and J ends lost 1 base and 12 bases respectively, with 7 bases between them. The CDR3 nucleotides read TGTGCCAGCAGCTTAGGTGTCGGGCAGTTCTTC. Its protein is CASSLGVGQFF.

The rearrangement links TRBV5-4 to TRBJ1-2; 11 bases fit TRBD1. Germline V lookup: CDR1 SGHNT, CDR2 YYREEE (reference sequence). Unmatched junction bases numbered 3, after V lost 3 bases and J lost 5 bases. The CDR3 is made up of 14 amino acids. CDR3 DNA sequence: TGTGCCAGCAGCTGGGACAGGGGGACGTATGGCTACACCTTC. Translated: CASSWDRGTYGYTF. The whole variable domain, filled in from reference TRBV5-4 and TRBJ1-2, reads ETGVTQSPTHLIKTRGQQVTLRCSSQSGHNTVSWYQQALGQGPQFIFQYYREEENGRGNFPPRFSGLQFPNYSSELNVNALELDDSALYLCASSWDRGTYGYTFGSGTRLTVV.

V is TRBV19 and J is TRBJ2-7; 7 bases line up with TRBD1. Germline V CDR1 and CDR2: LNHDA, SQIVND (reference sequence). V shed 0 bases, J shed 6 bases, and the junction held 5 bases outside the gene matches. There are 14 residues in the CDR3. The CDR3 sequence: CASSIDDRVGEQYF. For the CDR3, the DNA is TGTGCCAGTAGTATAGATGACAGGGTCGGCGAGCAGTACTTC.

V is TRBV9 and J is TRBJ1-4; maybe TRBD1 (6 bases). Deletions cut 4 bases from V and 0 bases from J, with 10 bases between. In germline, CDR1 is SGDLS, CDR2 YYNGEE. This CDR3 has 15 amino acids. CDR3 nucleotides: TGTGCCAGCAGCCAGGGGCGCACAACTAATGAAAAACTGTTTTTT. Translation: CASSQGRTTNEKLFF.

The chain employs TRBV2 and TRBJ2-3; the D gene is possibly TRBD2 (5 bases). V dropped 9 bases and J dropped 2 bases, with 15 bases sitting between them. The germline V gene encodes CDR1 SNHLY and CDR2 FYNNEI. This CDR3 has 14 residues. This CDR3 is CASKPDFYTDTQYF. The CDR3 DNA is TGTGCCAGTAAACCGGACTTCTACACAGATACGCAGTATTTT.

The CDR3 bases are TGTGCCAGCAGCTCACGCGGGACTAGCGGGGGGCGCCACAATGAGCAGTTCTTC. Translation gives CASSSRGTSGGRHNEQFF. The V and J genes are TRBV9 and TRBJ2-1; 15 nucleotides align to TRBD2. V shed 4 bases and J 5 bases; nucleotides not matched to a gene: 10. The CDR3 extends over 18 amino acids. Germline V gene sequence: CDR1 SGDLS, CDR2 YYNGEE.

This chain connects TRBV10-2 to TRBJ2-7, with D perhaps matching TRBD1 (6 bases). The ends were cut back, 7 bases at V and 3 bases at J, with 10 bases in the middle. CDR3 length: 12 residues. The germline V gene has CDR1 WSHSY and CDR2 SAAADI. In DNA form, the CDR3 reads TGCGCCAGCAACCAGGACAGCTACGAGCAGTACTTC. Protein sequence: CASNQDSYEQYF.

This chain links TRBV3-1 (or the pseudogene TRBV3-2) with TRBJ1-2; D is possibly TRBD1 (6 bases). Germline V gene lookup returns CDR1 LGHDT and CDR2 YNNKEL (reference sequence). This CDR3 has 14 residues. V was clipped by 4 bases and J by 3 bases, with 12 bases between them. The CDR3 coding sequence is TGTGCCAGCAGCCTTGGGACATTCGACTATGGCTACACCTTC. Amino acids: CASSLGTFDYGYTF.

This clone has just one count. This chain uses TRBV24-1 with TRBJ2-2; D is unclear. The CDR3 extends over 13 amino acids. Trimming stripped 6 bases from V and 3 bases from J, with 7 bases between. Germline V gene sequence: CDR1 KGHDR, CDR2 SFDVKD. The CDR3 here is CATSRAYTGELFF. Written as DNA, the CDR3 is TGTGCCACCAGTAGAGCTTACACCGGGGAGCTGTTTTTT.